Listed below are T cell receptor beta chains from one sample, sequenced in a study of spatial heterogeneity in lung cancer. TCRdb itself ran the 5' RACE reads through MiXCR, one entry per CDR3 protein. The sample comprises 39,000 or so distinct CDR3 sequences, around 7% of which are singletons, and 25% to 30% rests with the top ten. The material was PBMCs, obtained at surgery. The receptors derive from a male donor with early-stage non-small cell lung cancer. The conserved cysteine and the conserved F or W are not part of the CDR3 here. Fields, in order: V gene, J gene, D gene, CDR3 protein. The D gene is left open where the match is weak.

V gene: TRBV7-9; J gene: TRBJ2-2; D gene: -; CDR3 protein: ASSSLVFDGRKNTGELF
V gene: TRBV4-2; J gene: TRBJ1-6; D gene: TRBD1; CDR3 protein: ASSQERQGAFNSPLH
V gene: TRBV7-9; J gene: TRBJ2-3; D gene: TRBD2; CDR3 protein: ASSSGLAGGPIDTQY
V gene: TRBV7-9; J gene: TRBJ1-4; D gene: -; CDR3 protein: ASGAQGEKLF
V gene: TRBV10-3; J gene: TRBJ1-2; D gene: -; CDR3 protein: AISESSSGIYGYT
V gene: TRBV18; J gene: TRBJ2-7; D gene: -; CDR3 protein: ASSPPGFSYEQY
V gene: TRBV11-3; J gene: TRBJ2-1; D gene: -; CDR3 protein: ASSLAGYKGDEQF
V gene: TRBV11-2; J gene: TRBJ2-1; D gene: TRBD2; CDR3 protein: ASRQLAGNYNEQF
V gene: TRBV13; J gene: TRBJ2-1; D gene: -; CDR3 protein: ASSLMGAQDEQF
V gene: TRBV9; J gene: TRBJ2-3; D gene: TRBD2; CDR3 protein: ASSVVLAGTDTQY
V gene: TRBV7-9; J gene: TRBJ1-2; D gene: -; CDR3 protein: ASSSQEGGYT
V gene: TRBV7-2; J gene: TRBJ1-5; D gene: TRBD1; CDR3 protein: ASSFEGTGGQPQH
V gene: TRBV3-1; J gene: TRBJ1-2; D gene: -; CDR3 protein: ASSQASRGGYT
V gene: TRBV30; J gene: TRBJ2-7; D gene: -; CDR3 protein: AWSVDGTYEQY
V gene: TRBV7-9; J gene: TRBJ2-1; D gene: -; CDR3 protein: ASSLVQNNEQF
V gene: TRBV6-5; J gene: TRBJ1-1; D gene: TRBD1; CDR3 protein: ASSDRDRGFEAF
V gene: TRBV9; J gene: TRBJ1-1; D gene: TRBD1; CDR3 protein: ASSVGQGTEAF
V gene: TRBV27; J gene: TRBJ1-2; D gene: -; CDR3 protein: ASSLLWGLEGYT
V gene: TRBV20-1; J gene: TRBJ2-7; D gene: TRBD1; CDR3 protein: SAGGTGDFSYEQY
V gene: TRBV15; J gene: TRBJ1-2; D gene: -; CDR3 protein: ATSRDGVARGYT
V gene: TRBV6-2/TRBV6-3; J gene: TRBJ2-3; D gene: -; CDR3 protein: ASSPPSDSDTQY
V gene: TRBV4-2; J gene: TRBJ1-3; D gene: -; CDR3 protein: ASSQGEGRWSGNTIY
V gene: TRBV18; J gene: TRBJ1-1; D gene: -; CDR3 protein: ASSPPKGPNTEAF
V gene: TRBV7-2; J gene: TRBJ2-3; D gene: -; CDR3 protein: ASSLGGLRDTQY
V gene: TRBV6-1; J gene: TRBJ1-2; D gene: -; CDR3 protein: ASSESQGLNYGYT
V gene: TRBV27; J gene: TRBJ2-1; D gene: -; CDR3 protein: ASKASMGRYNEQF
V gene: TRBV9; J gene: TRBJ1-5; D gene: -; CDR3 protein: ASSVSTGRQPQH
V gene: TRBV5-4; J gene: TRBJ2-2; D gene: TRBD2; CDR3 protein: ASSPGTSGYDTGELF
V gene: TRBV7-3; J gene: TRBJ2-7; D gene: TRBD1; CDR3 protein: ASNRDRGVYEQY